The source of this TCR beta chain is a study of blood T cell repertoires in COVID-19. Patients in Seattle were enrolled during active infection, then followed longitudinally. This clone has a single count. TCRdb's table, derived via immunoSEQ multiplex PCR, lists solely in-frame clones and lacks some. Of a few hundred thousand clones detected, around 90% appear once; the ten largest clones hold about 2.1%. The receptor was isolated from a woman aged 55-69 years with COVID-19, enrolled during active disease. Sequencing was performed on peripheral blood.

In nucleotides, the CDR3 is TGTGCCAGCAGCTTGGACAGGGGCATCCAAGAGACCCAGTACTTC. It encodes CASSLDRGIQETQYF. V is TRBV5-8 and J is TRBJ2-5; 7 nucleotides agree with TRBD1. V lost 0 bases to trimming and J lost 1 base; unmatched junction nucleotides: 3. CDR1 is SGHTS and CDR2 is YDEGEE in the germline V gene. This CDR3 spans 15 amino acids.